These 22 T cell receptor beta chains were sequenced from one sample in a study of T-cell memory formation after mild COVID-19. TCRdb passed the 5' RACE reads through MiXCR, listing each CDR3 protein once. The sample includes over 120,000 distinct CDR3 sequences, over 15% of them seen just once. The sample taken for sequencing was PBMCs or a T cell subset sorted from them (not recorded which). The receptors were sampled from an adult woman who had mild COVID-19 (a few samples of this study predate the infection). Cell type and time point are not known.

This clonotype was seen a handful of times. The chain links TRBV3-1 to TRBJ2-3; 8 bases agree with TRBD2. This CDR3 is 17 amino acids long. The V segment lost 0 bases and the J segment 8 bases; nucleotides outside the gene matches: 13. From germline, CDR1 is LGHDT and CDR2 YNNKEL (reference sequence). In nucleotides, the CDR3 is TGTGCCAGCAGCCAAGAAGGCAGACTAGCGTCCGAGGTTACGCAGTATTTT. Translating it yields CASSQEGRLASEVTQYF.

The genes are TRBV6-5 and TRBJ2-1, with 8 bases lining up with TRBD1. Looked up from germline, CDR1 is MNHEY and CDR2 is SVGAGI. After removal of 8 bases from V and 10 bases from J, the junction contained 13 bases not matched to a gene. The CDR3 sequence is 14 residues long. The CDR3 spells CASARDRSRGEQFF. The CDR3 DNA reads as TGTGCCAGCGCACGGGACAGGAGTCGGGGAGAGCAGTTCTTC.

V gene TRBV4-1 combines with J gene TRBJ2-5, with 7 positions matching TRBD1. From germline, CDR1 is MGHRA and CDR2 YSYEKL. This CDR3 comprises 15 residues. After removal of 2 bases from V and 7 bases from J, the junction contained 10 bases not matched to a gene. The CDR3 spells CASSQPRQGRGTQYF. In nucleotides, the CDR3 is TGCGCCAGCAGCCAACCTAGACAGGGCCGAGGGACCCAGTACTTC.

This clonotype was picked up a small number of times. This CDR3 is CASSPERFIANYGYTF. CDR3 DNA: TGTGCCAGCAGTCCGGAGAGGTTTATAGCTAACTATGGCTACACCTTC. The chain recombines TRBV12-3 or TRBV12-4 with TRBJ1-2; D unclear. The V end lost 5 bases, the J end lost 0 bases, and 16 bases lay between the germline ends. This CDR3 spans 16 amino acids.

There are a few counts of this clonotype. The chain employs TRBV18 and TRBJ1-1; 9 nucleotides agree with TRBD1. CDR1 and CDR2 from the germline V gene are KGHSH and LQKENI. The CDR3 loop spans 16 amino acids. J gave up 1 base and V 1 base, and 4 bases lay outside the gene matches. As DNA, the CDR3 is TGTGCCAGCTCACCACGTAGGGGACAGGGGAACACTGAAGCTTTCTTT. Translated, it gives CASSPRRGQGNTEAFF.

This chain joins TRBV5-1 and TRBJ2-5, with a possible D match to TRBD2 (6 bases). The V end lost 2 bases, the J end lost 4 bases, and 15 bases lay between the germline ends. Germline values: CDR1 SGHRS, CDR2 YFSETQ. The CDR3 length is 15 residues. The CDR3 here is CASSLLPGVGETQYF. The DNA for the CDR3 is TGCGCCAGCAGCTTACTGCCGGGGGTGGGAGAGACCCAGTACTTC.

J is TRBJ1-5 and V is TRBV7-2; weak D call: TRBD1 (6 bases). The CDR3 is made up of 15 amino acids. Trimming stripped 1 base from V and 3 bases from J, with 10 bases between. CDR1 and CDR2 from the germline V gene are SGHTA and FQGNSA. The CDR3, as DNA: TGTGCCAGCAGCTTAGTAGGACAGCTCAATCAGCCCCAGCATTTT. This sequence encodes CASSLVGQLNQPQHF. The full variable domain, with the rest looked up from reference TRBV7-2 and TRBJ1-5, is GAGVSQSPSNKVTEKGKDVELRCDPISGHTALYWYRQSLGQGLEFLIYFQGNSAPDKSGLPSDRFSAERTGGSVSTLTIQRTQQEDSAVYLCASSLVGQLNQPQHFGDGTRLSIL.

The chain carries TRBV6-1 and TRBJ1-6; no reliable D call. Per the germline V gene, CDR1 is MNHNS and CDR2 is SASEGT. The CDR3 runs 14 residues. V shed 4 bases and J shed 8 bases, with 12 bases lying between them. CDR3 DNA sequence: TGTGCCAGCAGTGCCCGACATGGAGATTCACCCCTCCACTTT. It encodes CASSARHGDSPLHF.

The rearrangement joins TRBV30 to TRBJ2-1; D possibly corresponds to TRBD2 (6 bases). Per germline, CDR1 GTSNPN and CDR2 SVGIG (reference sequence). The germline V and J ends were trimmed by 0 bases and 4 bases, with 13 bases remaining between them. The CDR3 is 15 amino acids. The CDR3 region has the DNA TGTGCCTGGAGTGTTGGGGGGATTGTATACAATGAGCAGTTCTTC. Translated: CAWSVGGIVYNEQFF. The entire variable domain, with the rest obtained from reference TRBV30 and TRBJ2-1, is as follows: SQTIHQWPATLVQPVGSPLSLECTVEGTSNPNLYWYRQAAGRGLQLLFYSVGIGQISSEVPQNLSASRPQDRQFILSSKKLLLSDSGFYLCAWSVGGIVYNEQFFGPGTRLTVL.

The chain has TRBV24-1 and TRBJ1-5; 12 bases are shared with TRBD1. J lost 6 bases, V lost 4 bases, and 6 bases had no gene match. Germline assignment: CDR1 KGHDR and CDR2 SFDVKD. The CDR3 has 16 residues. CDR3 coding DNA: TGTGCCACCAGTGACTCTGGGACAGGGGGCGGTCAGCCCCAGCATTTT. Translated, it gives CATSDSGTGGGQPQHF.

The chain carries TRBV2 and TRBJ2-5, with D unresolved. With 5 bases removed from V and 5 bases from J, the gap between germline ends came to 9 bases. The CDR3 runs 12 residues. In germline, CDR1 is SNHLY, CDR2 FYNNEI. CDR3 in amino acids: CASSNDRETQYF. DNA for the CDR3: TGTGCCAGCAGTAATGACCGGGAGACCCAGTACTTC.

The chain couples TRBV6-2 or TRBV6-3 to TRBJ2-7; D tentatively reads TRBD1 or TRBD2 (5 bases each). V was pared by 6 bases and J by 1 base, with 10 bases between. Germline V gene data show CDR1 as MNHEY and CDR2 as SVGEGT. The CDR3 covers 13 residues. CDR3 sequence (DNA): TGTGCCAGCAGCAAGGGACGGTCCTACGAGCAGTACTTC. This codes for CASSKGRSYEQYF.

This rearrangement joins TRBV5-1 to TRBJ2-5; the match to TRBD1 covers 10 bases. Germline CDR1 and CDR2: SGHRS and YFSETQ. The junction had 8 bases not matched to a gene; V was cut back by 4 bases and J by 2 bases. This CDR3 comprises 16 residues. This CDR3 is CASSDMPGQGQETQYF. DNA of the CDR3: TGCGCCAGCAGCGATATGCCGGGACAGGGGCAAGAGACCCAGTACTTC.

This clonotype was detected a few times. The chain carries TRBV7-2 and TRBJ2-3, with TRBD1 identical over 7 bases. The germline V gene has CDR1 SGHTA and CDR2 FQGNSA. V dropped 5 bases and J dropped 2; count of bases not matched to a gene: 7. This CDR3 region has 15 residues. Here the CDR3 reads CASSTGQRNTDTQYF. CDR3 nucleotide sequence: TGTGCCAGCAGCACGGGACAGCGAAACACAGATACGCAGTATTTT.

This clonotype was observed a handful of times. This chain links TRBV7-9 with TRBJ1-4; D possibly corresponds to TRBD1 (6 bases). The V gene lost 5 bases and the J gene lost 8 bases, with 12 bases spanning the gap. The CDR3 loop spans 13 amino acids. The germline V gene has CDR1 SEHNR and CDR2 FQNEAQ (reference sequence). In DNA, the CDR3 is TGTGCCAGCAGCCCACAGGGTTGGGAAAAACTGTTTTTT. This sequence encodes CASSPQGWEKLFF.

This clonotype has just a few counts. This chain links TRBV7-2 with TRBJ1-1, with D unresolved. Trimming shortened V by 0 bases and J by 8 bases, and 7 bases separated the two germline ends. Germline loops: CDR1 SGHTA, CDR2 FQGNSA. This CDR3 spans 12 amino acids. This CDR3 is CASSLAGLEAFF. The CDR3 DNA reads TGTGCCAGCAGCTTAGCGGGATTGGAAGCTTTCTTT. The entire variable domain, with the rest obtained from reference TRBV7-2 and TRBJ1-1, is as follows: GAGVSQSPSNKVTEKGKDVELRCDPISGHTALYWYRQSLGQGLEFLIYFQGNSAPDKSGLPSDRFSAERTGGSVSTLTIQRTQQEDSAVYLCASSLAGLEAFFGQGTRLTVV.

In this sample, this clonotype turned up a few times. The V and J genes are TRBV5-1 and TRBJ2-1; 13 nucleotides agree with TRBD2. Germline CDR1 and CDR2: SGHRS and YFSETQ. The CDR3 length is 15 residues. J lost 6 bases, V lost 1 base, and 1 base had no gene match. The CDR3 protein is CASSLWTSGGNEQFF. Here the CDR3 DNA reads TGCGCCAGCAGCTTGTGGACTAGCGGGGGCAATGAGCAGTTCTTC.

The chain carries TRBV7-9 and TRBJ1-1; 7 bases map to TRBD1. The V gene end was trimmed by 5 bases and the J gene end by 7 bases; junction bases not matched to a gene: 7. Germline CDR1 SEHNR, CDR2 FQNEAQ (reference sequence). The CDR3 runs to 13 residues. CDR3 sequence: CASSPHRDSEAFF. CDR3 coding DNA: TGTGCCAGCAGCCCGCACCGGGACAGTGAAGCTTTCTTT.

The chain has TRBV15 and TRBJ2-5; TRBD2 matches 9 bases. The CDR3 sequence is 15 residues long. CDR1 and CDR2 (germline): LNHNV, YYDKDF (reference sequence). The ends lost 0 bases at V and 3 bases at J; junction bases unmatched: 2. The CDR3 reads CATSREPSGKETQYF. DNA of the CDR3: TGTGCCACCAGCAGAGAACCTAGCGGGAAAGAGACCCAGTACTTC.

The chain employs TRBV20-1 and TRBJ2-5, with 11 bases matching TRBD2. Germline values: CDR1 DFQATT, CDR2 SNEGSKA (reference sequence). The CDR3 has 13 amino acids. With 6 bases clipped from V and 5 bases from J, the junction kept 5 bases outside the gene matches. CDR3 residues: CSAVAGGRETQYF. CDR3 coding DNA: TGCAGTGCGGTAGCGGGGGGGCGGGAGACCCAGTACTTC.

This clonotype was recorded at least ten times. The chain has TRBV29-1 and TRBJ2-3, with D possibly being TRBD1 (5 bases). CDR3 length: 14 residues. Germline CDR1 SQVTM, CDR2 ANQGSEA. V gave up 6 bases and J gave up 4 bases, with 17 bases separating them. The CDR3 DNA reads TGCAGCGTGGATGAGTCAGGGTGGGCAGATACGCAGTATTTT. Amino acid sequence: CSVDESGWADTQYF.

This chain uses TRBV2 with TRBJ2-7, with D possibly TRBD1 on 5 matching bases. This CDR3 region has 14 residues. Trimming removed 7 bases from V and 6 bases from J, with 19 bases in between. Germline lookup yields CDR1 SNHLY and CDR2 FYNNEI. The CDR3 DNA reads TGTGCCAGCAAAAAGGGGCCCAGCCCCGTCGAGCAGTACTTC. Its protein product is CASKKGPSPVEQYF.